The entry below gives a single TCR beta chain sequence along with its context. The data were obtained in a study of identifying expanded T cells in peripheral blood. Sequenced by immunoSEQ multiplex PCR; TCRdb stores in-frame clones only, minus some. This table has some 120,000 clones, 84% appearing once. During the collection period, no donor immune events like infections were recorded. V was pared by 5 bases and J by 4 bases, with 7 bases of the junction left unmatched. Looked up from germline, CDR1 is LGHNT and CDR2 is FRNRAP. The CDR3 runs to 17 residues. The sequenced sample consisted of blood. This TCR was recovered from a person aged 18 to 69 in good health. The J gene is TRBJ2-3, the V gene TRBV12-5, with TRBD2 matching 15 bases. This chain's CDR3 is CASGPTRTSGGADTQYF. DNA for the CDR3: TGTGCTAGTGGTCCCACCAGGACTAGCGGGGGGGCAGATACGCAGTATTTT. The whole variable domain, filled in from reference TRBV12-5 and TRBJ2-3, reads DARVTQTPRHKVTEMGQEVTMRCQPILGHNTVFWYRQTMMQGLELLAYFRNRAPLDDSGMPKDRFSAEMPDATLATLKIQPSEPRDSAVYFCASGPTRTSGGADTQYFGPGTRLTVL.